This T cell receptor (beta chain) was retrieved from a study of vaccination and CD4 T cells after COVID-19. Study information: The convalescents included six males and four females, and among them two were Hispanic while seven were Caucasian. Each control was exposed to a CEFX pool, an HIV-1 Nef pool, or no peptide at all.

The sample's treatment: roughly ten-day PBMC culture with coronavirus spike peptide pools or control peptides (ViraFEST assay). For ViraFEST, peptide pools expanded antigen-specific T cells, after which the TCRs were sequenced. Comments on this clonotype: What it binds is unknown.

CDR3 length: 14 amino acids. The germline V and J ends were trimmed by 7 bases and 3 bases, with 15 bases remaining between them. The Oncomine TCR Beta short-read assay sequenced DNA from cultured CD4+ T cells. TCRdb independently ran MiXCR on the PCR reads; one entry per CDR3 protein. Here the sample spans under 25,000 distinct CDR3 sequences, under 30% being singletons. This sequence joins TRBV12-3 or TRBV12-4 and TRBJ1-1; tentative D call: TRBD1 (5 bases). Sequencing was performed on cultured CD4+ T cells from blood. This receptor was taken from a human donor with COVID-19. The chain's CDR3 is CASIPSGTYTEAFF. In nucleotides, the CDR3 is TGTGCCAGCATTCCCTCCGGGACGTACACTGAAGCTTTCTTT.